The 4 T cell receptor beta chains below all came from one sample that was sequenced in a study of shared clonotypes between healthy human individuals (dated by TCRdb to about 2020). Libraries came from the immunoSEQ multiplex PCR assay. TCRdb limited this immuneACCESS table to in-frame rearrangements with V and J called. A share of clones is missing; checked studies link under half to unresolved V genes, and the rest is unexplained. The sample data list millions of clones, and around 95% of these were observed just once. The ten largest clones add up to about 0.13% of the sample. Source material: naive CD4+ T cells sorted from blood. The sample's cell subset or site label, decoded: CD45RA+ positively selected. The receptors come from a man aged 18 to 30 in good health.

Comment on this clone: Its ends do not fully match the called genes, so a read error is possible. The CDR3 here is CASSQGPGGPGESPLHF. The DNA for the CDR3 is TGCGCCAGCAGCCAAGGGCCAGGGGGGCCGGGAGAATCACCCCTCCACTTT. The genes are TRBV11-2 and TRBJ1-6, with TRBD1 matching 7 bases. Germline values: CDR1 SGHAT, CDR2 FQNNGV. The CDR3 spans 17 residues.

This clone was detected only once. This rearrangement joins TRBV28 to TRBJ1-3; 9 bases are a match to TRBD1. Germline values: CDR1 MDHEN, CDR2 SYDVKM. CDR3 length: 15 amino acids. V lost 4 bases to trimming and J lost 5 bases; unmatched junction nucleotides: 6. As DNA, the CDR3 is TGTGCCAGCAGTTCCGGGACAGGGAGCCGAAACACCATATATTTT. This sequence encodes CASSSGTGSRNTIYF.

The chain uses TRBV28 and TRBJ1-4, with D perhaps TRBD1 (6 bases). There are 15 residues in the CDR3. Germline CDR1 and CDR2: MDHEN and SYDVKM. The germline V and J ends were trimmed by 3 bases and 4 bases, with 12 bases remaining between them. CDR3 sequence: CASSLEARGNEKLFF. DNA of the CDR3: TGTGCCAGCAGTTTGGAGGCCAGGGGTAATGAAAAACTGTTTTTT. The variable domain in full, completed from reference TRBV28 and TRBJ1-4, reads DVKVTQSSRYLVKRTGEKVFLECVQDMDHENMFWYRQDPGLGLRLIYFSYDVKMKEKGDIPEGYSVSREKKERFSLILESASTNQTSMYLCASSLEARGNEKLFFGSGTQLSVL.

This chain connects TRBV5-1 to TRBJ2-1; the D gene is possibly TRBD1 (6 bases). Trimming cost V 4 bases and J 8 bases, with 16 bases left between them. This CDR3 is 14 amino acids long. Germline lookup yields CDR1 SGHRS and CDR2 YFSETQ. The CDR3 here is CASSGGQVYHEQFF. As DNA, the CDR3 is TGCGCCAGCAGCGGGGGCCAGGTTTACCATGAGCAGTTCTTC.